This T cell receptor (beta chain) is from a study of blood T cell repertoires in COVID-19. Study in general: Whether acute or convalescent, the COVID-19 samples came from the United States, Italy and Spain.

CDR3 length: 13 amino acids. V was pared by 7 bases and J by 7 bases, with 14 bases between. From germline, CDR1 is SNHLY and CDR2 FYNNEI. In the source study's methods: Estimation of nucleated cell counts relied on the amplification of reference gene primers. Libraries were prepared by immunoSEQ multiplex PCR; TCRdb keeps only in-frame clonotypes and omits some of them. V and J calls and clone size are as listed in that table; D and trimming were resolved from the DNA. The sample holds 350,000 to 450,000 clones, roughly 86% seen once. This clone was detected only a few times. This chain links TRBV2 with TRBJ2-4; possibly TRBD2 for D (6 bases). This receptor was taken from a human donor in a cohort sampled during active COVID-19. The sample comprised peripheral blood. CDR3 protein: CASNAGYGNIQYF. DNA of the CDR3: TGTGCCAGCAATGCGGGGTATGGGAACATTCAGTACTTC.